This T cell receptor beta chain was identified in a study of T cells in Graves' hyperthyroidism and ophthalmopathy. The study's findings and limits: Stable hyperthyroidism and ophthalmopathy were separated using 13 V-J signatures. Ophthalmopathy was predicted by the model a median of roughly 6.7 months ahead of onset.

CDR1 is SGHDT, CDR2 YYEEEE, per germline. The trim removed 4 bases at V and 4 bases at J, leaving 6 bases unmatched. The CDR3 has 15 amino acids. Hyperthyroidism patients were newly diagnosed, had disease duration under 2 months, and were aged 18 to 65 years. Exclusion followed for patients with uncontrolled infection, other autoimmune disease, pregnancy or lactation. RNA transcripts were the template for amplifying TCR beta CDR3 regions. Using the HTBI primer set, a first-round RT-PCR was run on the TCR CDR3. TCRdb used MiXCR to reprocess the multiplex PCR reads, holding one entry per CDR3 protein. In the table there are some 560,000 distinct CDR3 sequences, less than 15% of which are singletons. This clonotype was seen a handful of times. The antigen is not known.

V and J are TRBV5-6 and TRBJ2-3; 10 bases line up with TRBD1. The sequencing input was blood. This receptor was identified in a woman between 35 and 50 years old with Graves' hyperthyroidism. The CDR3 here is CASSTGQGVADTQYF. CDR3 DNA sequence: TGTGCCAGCAGCACTGGACAGGGGGTTGCAGATACGCAGTATTTT.